In this sample, the clone carrying this T cell receptor beta chain turned up a few times. Its antigen is unidentified. The germline CDR1 and CDR2 sequences are SGHNT and YYREEE (reference sequence). Trimming removed 0 bases from V and 2 bases from J, with 12 bases in between. CDR3 size: 17 residues. This entry comes from a study of T cell repertoires in cytomegalovirus infection. Study background: CMV epitopes that were recently identified and HLA-C-restricted were used alongside well-studied HLA-B-restricted ones. Indicated by public TCR beta signatures were CMV infection and matching HLA type.

Findings of the study overall: HLA-C-restricted CMV-specific TCR beta clonotypes prevailed in the ex vivo response. Adding up the frequency of public TCR beta families identified people who carried CMV plus the relevant HLA.

TCRdb passed the reads through MiXCR, listing each CDR3 protein once. The table has hundreds of thousands of distinct CDR3 sequences, approximately 32% seen once. This TCR came from a human donor in good health (CMV status not recorded). Some clones in this sample may be carry-over from other donors' samples. This chain links TRBV5-4 with TRBJ1-6, with D unclear. The material was cultured CD8+ T cells from PBMCs, obtained from culture after CMV antigen stimulation. The CDR3 reads CASSLGPRSTYNSPLHF. CDR3 sequence (DNA): TGTGCCAGCAGCTTGGGTCCTCGAAGTACCTATAATTCACCCCTCCACTTT.